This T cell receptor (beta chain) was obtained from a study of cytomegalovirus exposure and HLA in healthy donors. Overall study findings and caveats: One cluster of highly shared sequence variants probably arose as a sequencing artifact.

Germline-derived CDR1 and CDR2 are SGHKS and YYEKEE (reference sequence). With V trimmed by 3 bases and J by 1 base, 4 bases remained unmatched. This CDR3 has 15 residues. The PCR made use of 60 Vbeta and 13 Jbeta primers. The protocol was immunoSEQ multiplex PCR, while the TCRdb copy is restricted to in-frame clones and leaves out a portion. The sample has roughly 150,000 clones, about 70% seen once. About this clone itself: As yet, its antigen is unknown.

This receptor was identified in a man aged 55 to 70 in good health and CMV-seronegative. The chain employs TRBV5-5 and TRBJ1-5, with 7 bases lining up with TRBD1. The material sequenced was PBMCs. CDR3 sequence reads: CASSWTGGSNQPQHF. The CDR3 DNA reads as TGTGCCAGCAGCTGGACAGGCGGGAGCAATCAGCCCCAGCATTTT.